This passage covers 26 T cell receptor beta chains from one sample sequenced in a study of metastatic and nonmetastatic thyroid tumors. Prior to thyroid surgery, none of the patients had received any treatment. MiXCR reprocessed the PCR reads for TCRdb. The sample lists roughly 23,000 clones; under 30% were seen once. Sequenced: blood. All receptors come from a male donor with papillary thyroid cancer or a benign thyroid nodule (not recorded which). Some clones in this sample may be carry-over from other donors' samples.

The J gene is TRBJ1-2, the V gene TRBV3-1, with 7 bases that match TRBD1. The CDR3 sequence is 13 residues long. V trimming: 6 bases; J trimming: 5 bases; junction bases outside the gene matches: 6. Germline V gene sequence: CDR1 LGHDT, CDR2 YNNKEL (reference sequence). The CDR3 DNA reads TGTGCCAGCAGTAAAACAGGGGTTTATGGCTACACCTTC. The encoded protein is CASSKTGVYGYTF.

This clone has a count of ten or more. CDR3 residues: CASNEGAFYGYTF. In DNA form, the CDR3 reads TGTGCCAGTAATGAGGGCGCTTTCTATGGCTACACCTTC. The chain has TRBV19 and TRBJ1-2; D is ambiguous. The CDR3 has 13 residues. The ends were cut back, 7 bases at V and 4 bases at J, with 13 bases in the middle. Germline loops: CDR1 LNHDA, CDR2 SQIVND (reference sequence).

On this clone: The germline gene is not matched at one end of the junction; a read error may be the cause. The V and J genes are TRBV2 and TRBJ1-2; no clear D gene. The CDR3 extends over 11 amino acids. Germline-derived CDR1 and CDR2 are SNHLY and FYNNEI. For the CDR3, the DNA is TGTGCCAGCAGGGTCGGCTATTGCTACTCCTTC. Its translation is CASRVGYCYSF.

The V call is TRBV20-1, the J call TRBJ1-4; tentatively, D is TRBD1 (6 bases). CDR1 is DFQATT and CDR2 is SNEGSKA in the germline V gene (reference sequence). This CDR3 is 13 amino acids long. With 2 bases removed from V and 8 bases from J, the gap between germline ends came to 12 bases. The CDR3 protein is CSARLTGWEKLFF. CDR3 nucleotide sequence: TGCAGTGCTAGATTGACAGGTTGGGAAAAACTGTTTTTT.

The chain links TRBV30 to TRBJ2-1; unclear D gene. Trimming cost V 2 bases and J 7 bases, with 6 bases left between them. The germline CDR1 and CDR2 sequences are GTSNPN and SVGIG (reference sequence). The CDR3 has 11 amino acids. The CDR3 region is CAWSWGNEQFF. DNA for the CDR3: TGTGCCTGGAGTTGGGGAAATGAGCAGTTCTTC. The whole variable domain, remainder taken from reference TRBV30 and TRBJ2-1, is SQTIHQWPATLVQPVGSPLSLECTVEGTSNPNLYWYRQAAGRGLQLLFYSVGIGQISSEVPQNLSASRPQDRQFILSSKKLLLSDSGFYLCAWSWGNEQFFGPGTRLTVL.

This clone has at least ten counts. This chain connects TRBV6-1 to TRBJ2-2; D is ambiguous. The CDR3 spans 13 residues. Germline V lookup: CDR1 MNHNS, CDR2 SASEGT. The V and J ends lost 4 bases and 5 bases respectively, with 8 bases between them. The CDR3 DNA sequence: TGTGCCAGCAGTGCCCCTCCGACCGGGGAGCTGTTTTTT. Encoded protein: CASSAPPTGELFF.

This clone appeared many times. This rearrangement joins TRBV19 to TRBJ1-2; D gene uncertain. CDR1 and CDR2 (germline): LNHDA, SQIVND (reference sequence). The CDR3 runs 13 residues. V was cut by 5 bases and J by 3 bases, with 10 bases left in between. CDR3 coding DNA: TGTGCCAGTAGTCAGGAATTGGACTATGGCTACACCTTC. Its translation is CASSQELDYGYTF.

The V gene is TRBV5-6, the J gene TRBJ2-5, with TRBD2 matching over 7 bases. J gave up 1 base and V 4 bases, and 10 bases lay outside the gene matches. Germline CDR1 and CDR2: SGHDT and YYEEEE. The CDR3 is 16 amino acids. CDR3 region: CASSRGGLGVQETQYF. In DNA, the CDR3 is TGTGCCAGCAGCCGGGGAGGGTTAGGGGTCCAAGAGACCCAGTACTTC.

In its sample, this clone was seen many times. The rearrangement joins TRBV6-1 to TRBJ2-1; unclear D gene. The CDR3 contains 13 residues. The germline V gene has CDR1 MNHNS and CDR2 SASEGT. Trimming took off 1 base at V and 5 bases at J, with 6 bases between the two ends. The CDR3 DNA is TGTGCCAGCAGTGAAGTTGGTGACAATGAGCAGTTCTTC. Its protein product is CASSEVGDNEQFF.

The chain couples TRBV29-1 to TRBJ2-7; D gene uncertain. Germline CDR1 is SQVTM and CDR2 is ANQGSEA. The CDR3 sequence is 13 residues long. This chain's CDR3 is CSARGQGFDEQYF. CDR3 in DNA: TGCAGTGCTAGAGGCCAAGGCTTTGACGAGCAGTACTTC.

This clone turned up a few times. The chain couples TRBV27 to TRBJ2-7, with 9 bases aligning to TRBD2. The CDR3 sequence is 18 residues long. V was clipped by 5 bases and J by 2 bases; unmatched bases: 16. Germline V CDR1 and CDR2: MNHEY, SMNVEV (reference sequence). CDR3 amino acids: CASSGNLLGTSWAYEQYF. CDR3 bases: TGTGCCAGCAGTGGGAACCTGCTCGGGACTAGCTGGGCCTACGAGCAGTACTTC.

For this clone: A much larger clone differs from this one at a single base, so this may be a read error. The rearrangement uses TRBV7-3 and TRBJ2-1, with D uncertain. Trimming took 1 base from V and 5 from J, leaving 6 bases between them. The germline CDR1 and CDR2 sequences are SGHTA and FQGTGA. This CDR3 contains 13 residues. CDR3: CASSLSVDNEQFF. The CDR3 DNA is TGTGCCAGCAGCTTAAGCGTAGACAATGAGCAGTTCTTC.

The chain joins TRBV5-5 to TRBJ1-6; D is uncertain. Germline assignment: CDR1 SGHKS and CDR2 YYEKEE (reference sequence). This CDR3 is built from 16 residues. The V end lost 4 bases, the J end lost 2 bases, and 13 bases lay between the germline ends. The CDR3 spells CASSPVAQTYNSPLHF. CDR3 coding DNA: TGTGCCAGCAGCCCCGTGGCACAGACCTATAATTCACCCCTCCACTTT.

This rearrangement joins TRBV7-9 to TRBJ2-7; weak D call: TRBD1 (5 bases). V lost 5 bases and J 5 bases, leaving 13 bases between the germline ends. The CDR3 length is 13 residues. Germline V lookup: CDR1 SEHNR, CDR2 FQNEAQ (reference sequence). The CDR3 here is CASSPGQGDEQYF. The DNA for the CDR3 is TGTGCCAGCAGCCCAGGACAAGGAGACGAGCAGTACTTC.

The chain recombines TRBV6-5 with TRBJ1-6; 9 bases are shared with TRBD1. In germline, CDR1 is MNHEY, CDR2 SVGAGI. The V gene end was trimmed by 4 bases and the J gene end by 10 bases; junction bases not matched to a gene: 8. The CDR3 is 15 residues long. Here the CDR3 DNA reads TGTGCCAGCAGTTCACCGGGACAGGGAGACTCACCCCTCCACTTT. Its translation: CASSSPGQGDSPLHF.

This clone was observed many times. This rearrangement joins TRBV12-3 or TRBV12-4 to TRBJ2-7; 9 bases agree with TRBD1. This CDR3 spans 13 amino acids. With V trimmed by 6 bases and J by 4 bases, 4 bases remained unmatched. CDR3 bases: TGTGCCAGCAGCCAGGACAGGGGATACGAGCAGTACTTC. The encoded protein is CASSQDRGYEQYF.

This clone was seen a handful of times. The chain is built from TRBV5-6 and TRBJ2-2; either TRBD1 or TRBD2 may supply D (5 bases each). CDR3 length equals 15 residues. Trimming took off 5 bases at V and 6 bases at J, with 17 bases between the two ends. Germline CDR1 reads SGHDT; CDR2 reads YYEEEE. This chain's CDR3 is CASSWAGGIAGELFF. The DNA of the CDR3 is TGTGCCAGCAGTTGGGCTGGGGGTATTGCCGGGGAGCTGTTTTTT. Full variable domain (outside the CDR3, taken from reference TRBV5-6 and TRBJ2-2): DAGVTQSPTHLIKTRGQQVTLRCSPKSGHDTVSWYQQALGQGPQFIFQYYEEEERQRGNFPDRFSGHQFPNYSSELNVNALLLGDSALYLCASSWAGGIAGELFFGEGSRLTVL.

Worth noting for this clone: An end of the junction does not agree with germline; a read error may underlie this. The chain employs TRBV15 and TRBJ1-2; D remains ambiguous. Germline V CDR1 and CDR2: LNHNV, YYDKDF (reference sequence). The CDR3 runs to 12 residues. The CDR3 loop is CATSQAGYGYSF. CDR3 sequence (DNA): TGTGCCACCAGCCAAGCGGGCTATGGATACTCCTTC.

This clone was picked up many times. The chain recombines TRBV11-1 with TRBJ2-7; 9 bases agree with TRBD1. The J segment lost 6 bases and the V segment lost 2 bases, leaving 17 bases of the junction unmatched. CDR1 and CDR2 from the germline V gene are SGHAT and FQDESV (reference sequence). The CDR3 is made up of 18 amino acids. As DNA, the CDR3 is TGTGCCAGCAGCTTACGGGTATCGGGACAGGGTAACGTGTTCGAGCAGTACTTC. The encoded protein is CASSLRVSGQGNVFEQYF.

V and J are TRBV6-5 and TRBJ2-3; possible D gene TRBD2, 6 bases. Germline V gene lookup returns CDR1 MNHEY and CDR2 SVGAGI. The CDR3 is 18 residues long. The V and J ends lost 0 bases and 2 bases respectively, with 18 bases between them. The CDR3, as DNA: TGTGCCAGCAGTTACTCCCTCGTAGCGGTGGGATTCACAGATACGCAGTATTTT. This gives the protein CASSYSLVAVGFTDTQYF.

This clone showed up many times. CDR3 nucleotide sequence: TGTGCCAGCAGTTTCGGGACAGCGTATGGCTACACCTTC. This translates into CASSFGTAYGYTF. The J gene is TRBJ1-2, the V gene TRBV6-1; 7 nucleotides agree with TRBD1. The CDR3 spans 13 residues. Per the germline V gene, CDR1 is MNHNS and CDR2 is SASEGT. The V gene end was trimmed by 5 bases and the J gene end by 5 bases; junction bases not matched to a gene: 5.

This clone was recorded at least ten times. The V gene is TRBV20-1, the J gene TRBJ2-7; TRBD1 aligns across 9 bases. The CDR3 runs 14 residues. V was clipped by 5 bases and J by 2 bases; unmatched bases: 7. The germline gives CDR1 DFQATT, CDR2 SNEGSKA (reference sequence). The CDR3 DNA reads TGCAGTGCTGGTAAACAGGGGGCTGCCTACGAGCAGTACTTC. This encodes CSAGKQGAAYEQYF.

J is TRBJ1-5 and V is TRBV20-1; D is undetermined. This CDR3 spans 10 amino acids. Trimming shortened V by 0 bases and J by 13 bases, and 7 bases separated the two germline ends. CDR1 and CDR2 (germline): DFQATT, SNEGSKA (reference sequence). CDR3 sequence reads: CSARDNRQHF. The CDR3 region has the DNA TGCAGTGCTAGAGATAACAGACAGCATTTT.

There are many counts of this clone. This chain uses TRBV6-5 with TRBJ1-5; possible D gene TRBD1, 5 bases. This CDR3 comprises 16 residues. Germline CDR1 MNHEY, CDR2 SVGAGI. V lost 0 bases, J lost 4 bases, and 13 bases lay in between. This chain's CDR3 is CASSYSSRVGNQPQHF. The CDR3 coding sequence is TGTGCCAGCAGTTACTCTTCCAGGGTTGGGAATCAGCCCCAGCATTTT.

The genes are TRBV20-1 and TRBJ2-4; D is ambiguous. V lost 1 base to trimming and J lost 0 bases, with 7 bases between them. This CDR3 is 14 amino acids long. The germline V gene has CDR1 DFQATT and CDR2 SNEGSKA (reference sequence). The CDR3 DNA is TGCAGTGCTAGAGTCGATCCAGCCAAAAACATTCAGTACTTC. This gives the protein CSARVDPAKNIQYF.

This clone was detected only a few times. The gene calls are TRBV12-3 or TRBV12-4 and TRBJ1-5; no clear D gene. The CDR3 extends over 14 amino acids. Trimming took 5 bases from V and 6 from J, leaving 14 bases between them. CDR3 bases: TGTGCCAGCAGTCCCGGGAAAGGTGGTCAGCCCCAGCATTTT. Translating gives CASSPGKGGQPQHF.